This T cell receptor (beta chain) was recovered during a study of cytomegalovirus exposure and HLA in healthy donors. Per germline, CDR1 MNHEY and CDR2 SVGAGI. The CDR3 is 15 residues long. Deletions cut 1 base from V and 1 base from J, with 10 bases between. Libraries were prepared by immunoSEQ multiplex PCR; TCRdb keeps only in-frame clonotypes and omits some of them. The data show about 160,000 clones, 75% to 90% seen once. This clone showed up just once. The sample comprised PBMCs. The rearrangement uses TRBV6-5 and TRBJ1-1, with no clear D. The TCR comes from a woman aged 18-29 years in good health and CMV-seronegative. The CDR3, as DNA: TGTGCCAGCAGTTACTACCCCCGGGGGAACACTGAAGCTTTCTTT. This codes for CASSYYPRGNTEAFF.